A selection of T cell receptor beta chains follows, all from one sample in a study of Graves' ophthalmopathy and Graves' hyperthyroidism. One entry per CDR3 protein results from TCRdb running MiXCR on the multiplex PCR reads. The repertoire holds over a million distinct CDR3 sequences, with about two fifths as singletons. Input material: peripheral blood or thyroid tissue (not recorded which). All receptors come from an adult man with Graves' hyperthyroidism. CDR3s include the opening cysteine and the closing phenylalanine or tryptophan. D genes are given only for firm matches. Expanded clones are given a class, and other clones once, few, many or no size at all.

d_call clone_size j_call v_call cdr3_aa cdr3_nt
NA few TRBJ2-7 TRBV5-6 CASSFGATRGEQYF TGTGCCAGCAGCTTTGGGGCGACCCGAGGAGAGCAGTACTTC
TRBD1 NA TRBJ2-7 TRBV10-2 CASSPTGSEEQYF TGTGCCAGCTCCCCGACAGGGTCGGAAGAGCAGTACTTC
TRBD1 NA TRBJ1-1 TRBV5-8 CASNGGQGSTEAFF TGTGCCAGCAACGGGGGACAGGGGTCCACTGAAGCTTTCTTT
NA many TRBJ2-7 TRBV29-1 CSIRLGSYEQYF TGCAGCATCCGTTTGGGATCCTACGAGCAGTACTTC
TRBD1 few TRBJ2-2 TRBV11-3 CASSRTGHNTGELFF TGTGCCAGCAGCAGGACAGGGCATAACACCGGGGAGCTGTTTTTT
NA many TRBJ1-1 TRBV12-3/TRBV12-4 CASTKQSTATQAFF TGTGCCAGCACCAAACAATCGACAGCTACTCAAGCTTTCTTT
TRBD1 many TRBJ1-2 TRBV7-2 CASSNPTGVYGYTF TGTGCCAGCAGCAACCCGACAGGGGTCTACGGCTACACCTTC
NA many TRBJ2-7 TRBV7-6 CASSKHYRVEQYF TGTGCCAGCAGCAAACATTACAGGGTTGAGCAGTACTTC
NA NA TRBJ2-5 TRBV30 CAWARGDGETQYF TGTGCCTGGGCCAGGGGTGATGGAGAGACCCAGTACTTC
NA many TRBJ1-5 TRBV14 CASSITENQPQHF TGTGCCAGCAGCATTACAGAGAATCAGCCCCAGCATTTT
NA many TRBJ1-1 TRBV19 CASSVTDMNTEAFF TGTGCCAGTAGTGTTACAGACATGAACACTGAAGCTTTCTTT
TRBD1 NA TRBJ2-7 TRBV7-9 CASSPGTGFSYEQYF TGTGCCAGCAGTCCCGGGACAGGGTTCTCCTACGAGCAGTACTTC
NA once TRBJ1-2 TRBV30 CACPVQTAYGYTF TGTGCCTGCCCCGTGCAGACTGCCTATGGCTACACCTTC
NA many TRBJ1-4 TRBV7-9 CASSLEGWGAEKLFF TGTGCCAGCAGCTTAGAAGGCTGGGGCGCTGAAAAACTGTTTTTT